The sequence of this T cell receptor beta chain was determined in a study of early T cells in non-severe SARS-CoV-2 infection. About the study: Whole-blood bulk RNA, unsorted, was sequenced, and chains were unpaired.

Attachment of unique molecular identifiers to individual cDNA molecules was performed. TCRdb passed the 5' RACE reads through MiXCR, listing each CDR3 protein once. The table has about 64,000 distinct CDR3 sequences, about 12% seen once. The sample holds many counts of this clonotype. CDR3 length: 14 amino acids. V lost 4 bases and J lost 6, with 15 bases in between. Germline CDR1 is SQVTM and CDR2 is ANQGSEA. This receptor was taken from an adult who was a healthcare worker with PCR-confirmed SARS-CoV-2 infection or an uninfected control (not recorded which). Sequencing was carried out using whole blood. This chain uses TRBV29-1 with TRBJ1-4; no clear D gene. CDR3 sequence (DNA): TGCAGCGTTGCGGTCCCTCCGTCGGATGAAAAACTGTTTTTT. This encodes CSVAVPPSDEKLFF.